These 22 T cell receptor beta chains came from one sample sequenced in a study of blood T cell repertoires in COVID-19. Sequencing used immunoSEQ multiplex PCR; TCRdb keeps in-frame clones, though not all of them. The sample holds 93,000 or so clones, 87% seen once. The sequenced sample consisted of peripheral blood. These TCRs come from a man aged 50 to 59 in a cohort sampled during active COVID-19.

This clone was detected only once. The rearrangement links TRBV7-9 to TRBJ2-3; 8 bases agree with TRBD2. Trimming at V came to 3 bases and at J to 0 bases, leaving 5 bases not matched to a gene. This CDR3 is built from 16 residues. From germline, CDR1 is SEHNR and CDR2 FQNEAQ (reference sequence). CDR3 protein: CASSFARGGSTDTQYF. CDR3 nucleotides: TGTGCCAGCAGCTTTGCACGCGGGGGGAGCACAGATACGCAGTATTTT.

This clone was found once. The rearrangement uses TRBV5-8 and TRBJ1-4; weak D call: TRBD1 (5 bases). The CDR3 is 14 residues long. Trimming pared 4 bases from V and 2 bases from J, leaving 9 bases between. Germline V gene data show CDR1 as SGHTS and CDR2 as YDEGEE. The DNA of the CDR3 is TGTGCCAGCAGCCCCCGACAGACTAATGAAAAACTGTTTTTT. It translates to CASSPRQTNEKLFF.

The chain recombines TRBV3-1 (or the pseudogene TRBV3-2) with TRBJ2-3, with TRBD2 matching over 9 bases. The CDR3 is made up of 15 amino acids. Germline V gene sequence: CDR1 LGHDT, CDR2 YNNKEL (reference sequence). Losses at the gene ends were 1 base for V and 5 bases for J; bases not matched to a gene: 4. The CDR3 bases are TGTGCCAGCAGCCAAGGGGCGGGGGGGCGAGATACGCAGTATTTT. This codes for CASSQGAGGRDTQYF.

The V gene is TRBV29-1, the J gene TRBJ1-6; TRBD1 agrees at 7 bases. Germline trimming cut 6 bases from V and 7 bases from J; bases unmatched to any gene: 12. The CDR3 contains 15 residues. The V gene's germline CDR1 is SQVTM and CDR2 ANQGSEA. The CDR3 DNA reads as TGCAGCGTGAAGCCGGGACAGAGTAAGAATTCACCCCTCCACTTT. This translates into CSVKPGQSKNSPLHF.

CDR3 region: CASSTGQAAYNEQFF. The CDR3 nucleotides are TGTGCCAGCAGTACTGGACAGGCTGCCTACAATGAGCAGTTCTTC. V and J are TRBV6-5 and TRBJ2-1, with 7 bases aligning to TRBD1. Germline loops: CDR1 MNHEY, CDR2 SVGAGI. With 5 bases clipped from V and 2 bases from J, the junction kept 6 bases outside the gene matches. The CDR3 covers 15 residues.

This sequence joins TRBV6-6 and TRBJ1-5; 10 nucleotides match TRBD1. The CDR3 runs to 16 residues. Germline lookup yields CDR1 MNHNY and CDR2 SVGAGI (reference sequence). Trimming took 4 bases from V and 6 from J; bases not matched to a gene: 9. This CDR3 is CASSFQPGQGFQPQHF. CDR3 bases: TGTGCCAGCAGTTTCCAACCGGGACAGGGGTTTCAGCCCCAGCATTTT.

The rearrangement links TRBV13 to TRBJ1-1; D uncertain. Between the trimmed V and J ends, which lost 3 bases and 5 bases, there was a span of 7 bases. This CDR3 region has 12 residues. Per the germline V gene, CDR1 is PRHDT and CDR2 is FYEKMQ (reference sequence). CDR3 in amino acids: CASSFAGTEAFF. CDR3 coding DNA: TGTGCCAGCAGCTTTGCGGGAACTGAAGCTTTCTTT.

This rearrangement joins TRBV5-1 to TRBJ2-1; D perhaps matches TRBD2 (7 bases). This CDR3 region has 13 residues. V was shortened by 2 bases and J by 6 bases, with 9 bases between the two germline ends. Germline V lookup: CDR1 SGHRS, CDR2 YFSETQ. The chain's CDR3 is CASSFGGLNEQFF. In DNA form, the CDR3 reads TGCGCCAGCAGCTTCGGGGGGCTCAATGAGCAGTTCTTC.

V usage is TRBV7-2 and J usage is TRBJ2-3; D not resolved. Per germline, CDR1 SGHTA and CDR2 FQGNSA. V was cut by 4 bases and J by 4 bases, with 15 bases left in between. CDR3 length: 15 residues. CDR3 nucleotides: TGTGCCAGCAGCTCCAGCGCCCATCCCGCAGATACGCAGTATTTT. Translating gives CASSSSAHPADTQYF. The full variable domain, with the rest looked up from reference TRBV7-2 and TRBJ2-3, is GAGVSQSPSNKVTEKGKDVELRCDPISGHTALYWYRQSLGQGLEFLIYFQGNSAPDKSGLPSDRFSAERTGGSVSTLTIQRTQQEDSAVYLCASSSSAHPADTQYFGPGTRLTVL.

CDR3 nucleotides: TGTGCTAGCCTTGGGGCTGGGGCGGGATGGGCCTATGGCTACACCTTC. Its translation is CASLGAGAGWAYGYTF. The gene calls are TRBV12-5 and TRBJ1-2; D is possibly TRBD1 (5 bases). The CDR3 totals 16 residues. Germline V CDR1 and CDR2: LGHNT, FRNRAP. V was pared by 9 bases and J by 4 bases, with 24 bases between.

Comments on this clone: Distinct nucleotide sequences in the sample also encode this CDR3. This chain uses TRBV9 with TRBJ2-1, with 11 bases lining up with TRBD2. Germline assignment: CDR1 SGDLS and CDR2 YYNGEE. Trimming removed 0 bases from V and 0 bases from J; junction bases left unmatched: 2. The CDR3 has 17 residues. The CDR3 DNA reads TGTGCCAGCAGCGTAGGACTAGCGGGGAGCTCCTACAATGAGCAGTTCTTC. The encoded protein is CASSVGLAGSSYNEQFF.

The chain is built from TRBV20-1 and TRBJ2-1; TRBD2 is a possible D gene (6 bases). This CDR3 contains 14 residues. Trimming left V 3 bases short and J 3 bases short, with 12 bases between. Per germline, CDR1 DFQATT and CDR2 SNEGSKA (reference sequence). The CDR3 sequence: CSASERAGYNEQFF. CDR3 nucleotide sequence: TGCAGTGCTAGTGAGCGGGCCGGCTACAATGAGCAGTTCTTC.

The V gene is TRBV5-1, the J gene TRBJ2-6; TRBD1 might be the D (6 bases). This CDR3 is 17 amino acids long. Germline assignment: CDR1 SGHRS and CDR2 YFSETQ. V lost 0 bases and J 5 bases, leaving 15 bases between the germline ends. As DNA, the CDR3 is TGCGCCAGCAGCTTGGGAGGGACGACAGGAAGGGCCAACGTCCTGACTTTC. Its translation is CASSLGGTTGRANVLTF.

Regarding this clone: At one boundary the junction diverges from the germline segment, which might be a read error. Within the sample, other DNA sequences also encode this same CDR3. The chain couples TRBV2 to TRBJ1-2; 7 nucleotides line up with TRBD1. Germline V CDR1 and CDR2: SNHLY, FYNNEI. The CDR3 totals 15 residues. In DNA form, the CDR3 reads TGTGCTAGCAGTGAGTTGAGGACAGGCGTCTATGGCTACACCTTC. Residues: CASSELRTGVYGYTF.

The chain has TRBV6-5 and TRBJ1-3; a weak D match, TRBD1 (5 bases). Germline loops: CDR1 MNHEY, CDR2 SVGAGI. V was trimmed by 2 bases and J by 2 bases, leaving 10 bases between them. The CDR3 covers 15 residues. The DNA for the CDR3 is TGTGCCAGCAGTTACGTCCAGGGCACTGGAAACACCATATATTTT. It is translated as CASSYVQGTGNTIYF.

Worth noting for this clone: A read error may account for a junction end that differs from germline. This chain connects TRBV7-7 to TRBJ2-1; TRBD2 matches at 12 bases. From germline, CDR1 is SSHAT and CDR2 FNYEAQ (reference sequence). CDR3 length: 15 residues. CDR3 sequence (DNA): TGTGCTAGCAGCTTAACACTAGCGGGGGGAGGTGAGCAGTTCTTC. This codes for CASSLTLAGGGEQFF.

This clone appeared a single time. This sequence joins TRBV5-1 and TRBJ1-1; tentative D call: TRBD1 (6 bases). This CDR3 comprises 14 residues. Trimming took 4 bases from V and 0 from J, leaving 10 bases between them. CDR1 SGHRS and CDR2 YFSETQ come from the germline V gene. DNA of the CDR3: TGCGCCAGCAGCCCGGGACACCTGAACACTGAAGCTTTCTTT. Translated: CASSPGHLNTEAFF.

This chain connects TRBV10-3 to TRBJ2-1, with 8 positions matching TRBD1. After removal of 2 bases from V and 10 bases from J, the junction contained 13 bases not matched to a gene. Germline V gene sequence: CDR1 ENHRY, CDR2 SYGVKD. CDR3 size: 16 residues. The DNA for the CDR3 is TGTGCCATCAGTGAGAAAACCCAGGGGGCCGCAGGAGAGCAGTTCTTC. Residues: CAISEKTQGAAGEQFF.

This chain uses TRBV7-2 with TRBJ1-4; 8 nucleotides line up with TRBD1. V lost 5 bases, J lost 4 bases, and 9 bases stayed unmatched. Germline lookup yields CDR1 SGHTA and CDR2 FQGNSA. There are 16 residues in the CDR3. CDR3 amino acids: CASSTRQGMINEKLFF. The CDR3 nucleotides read TGTGCCAGCAGCACCCGACAGGGGATGATTAATGAAAAACTGTTTTTT.

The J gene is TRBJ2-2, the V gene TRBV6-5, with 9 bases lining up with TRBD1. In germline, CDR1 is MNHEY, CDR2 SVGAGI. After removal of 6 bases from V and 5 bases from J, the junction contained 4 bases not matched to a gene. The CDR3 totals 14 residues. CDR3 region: CASRSTGGTGELFF. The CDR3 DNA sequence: TGTGCCAGCAGGTCGACAGGGGGTACCGGGGAGCTGTTTTTT.

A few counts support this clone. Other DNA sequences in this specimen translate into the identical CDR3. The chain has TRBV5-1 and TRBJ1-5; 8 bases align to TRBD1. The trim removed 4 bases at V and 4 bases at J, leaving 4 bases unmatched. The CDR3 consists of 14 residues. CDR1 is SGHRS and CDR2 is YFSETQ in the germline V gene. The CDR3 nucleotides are TGCGCCAGCAGCCCCGGGACAGGTAATCAGCCCCAGCATTTT. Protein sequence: CASSPGTGNQPQHF.

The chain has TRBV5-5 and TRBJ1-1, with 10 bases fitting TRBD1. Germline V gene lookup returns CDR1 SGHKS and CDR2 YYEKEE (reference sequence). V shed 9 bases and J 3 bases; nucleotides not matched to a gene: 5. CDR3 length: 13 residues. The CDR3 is CATAGQGYTEAFF. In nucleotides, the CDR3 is TGTGCCACCGCGGGACAGGGGTACACTGAAGCTTTCTTT.